This T cell receptor beta chain was captured in a study of regulatory T cells in long-lasting Graves disease. General observations from the study: TCR diversity was lower in persistent than newly diagnosed Graves' disease.

This clonotype showed up many times. The target antigen is unknown. V was trimmed by 6 bases and J by 1 base, leaving 15 bases between them. The CDR3 runs 15 residues. The authors built TCR beta libraries using iRepertoire HTBI primers and Arm-PCR of CDR3 regions. MiXCR was run by TCRdb on the multiplex PCR reads, yielding one entry per CDR3 protein. Of roughly 420,000 distinct CDR3 sequences in the sample, about a sixth were seen once. Sample time point: newly diagnosed GD, antithyroid drugs for less than 3 months. From PBMCs, RNA was extracted and then used to make the TCR library. The TCR comes from a female donor with Graves disease. This chain connects TRBV12-3 or TRBV12-4 to TRBJ1-2; D is ambiguous. This specimen was peripheral blood mononuclear cells (PBMCs), taken at new diagnosis, from a patient treated with antithyroid drugs. The CDR3 here is CASRTLLGINYGYTF. The CDR3 region has the DNA TGTGCCAGCAGGACACTGCTGGGAATTAACTATGGCTACACCTTC.